Listed below are T cell receptor beta chains from one sample, sequenced in a study of cytomegalovirus exposure and HLA in healthy donors. The data were produced by immunoSEQ multiplex PCR, yet TCRdb's version contains in-frame clones alone and is incomplete. The table shows about 230,000 clones, with over 65% occurring only once. Input material: PBMCs. The receptors derive from a human donor in good health. Both conserved end residues are part of each CDR3. The D gene is left open where the match is weak. Clone size is given for some rows only: seen once, a few or many times, or a class if the clone is expanded.

J: TRBJ2-5
V: TRBV5-4
D: .
length: 15
size: few
CDR3: CASSFRAGSQETQYF
DNA: TGTGCCAGCAGCTTCCGAGCGGGCTCCCAAGAGACCCAGTACTTC

J: TRBJ2-1
V: TRBV7-9
D: TRBD2
length: 15
size: .
CDR3: CASSLTGSGRNEQFF
DNA: TGTGCCAGCAGCTTAACGGGAAGCGGGAGAAATGAGCAGTTCTTC

J: TRBJ2-7
V: TRBV9
D: .
length: 15
size: .
CDR3: CASSVEASVSYEQYF
DNA: TGTGCCAGCAGCGTAGAGGCTAGCGTCTCCTACGAGCAGTACTTC

J: TRBJ2-7
V: TRBV15
D: TRBD2
length: 15
size: .
CDR3: CATSLTGTSGYEQYF
DNA: TGTGCCACCAGCTTGACCGGGACTAGCGGTTACGAGCAGTACTTC

J: TRBJ2-3
V: TRBV4-2
D: .
length: 18
size: once
CDR3: CASSQDAGTFGSTDTQYF
DNA: TGTGCCAGCAGCCAAGATGCGGGGACCTTCGGGAGCACAGATACGCAGTATTTT

J: TRBJ2-7
V: TRBV6-1
D: .
length: 13
size: .
CDR3: CASSEDSSYEQYF
DNA: TGTGCCAGCAGTGAAGACAGTTCCTACGAGCAGTACTTC

J: TRBJ2-1
V: TRBV15
D: TRBD2
length: 15
size: few
CDR3: CATSPGLAGAGEQFF
DNA: TGTGCCACCAGCCCGGGACTAGCGGGAGCTGGTGAGCAGTTCTTC

J: TRBJ1-2
V: TRBV7-9
D: TRBD1
length: 15
size: .
CDR3: CASRTGGSFGYGYTF
DNA: TGTGCCAGCCGGACAGGGGGCAGCTTTGGCTATGGCTACACCTTC

J: TRBJ2-7
V: TRBV30
D: TRBD2
length: 12
size: .
CDR3: CAWGTSGDEQYF
DNA: TGTGCCTGGGGGACTAGCGGAGACGAGCAGTACTTC

J: TRBJ2-3
V: TRBV10-3
D: TRBD2
length: 19
size: .
CDR3: CAISELWTSGREGTDTQYF
DNA: TGTGCCATCAGTGAACTTTGGACTAGCGGGCGAGAGGGCACAGATACGCAGTATTTT

J: TRBJ2-1
V: TRBV4-3
D: TRBD2
length: 16
size: .
CDR3: CASSRGTSGRYNEQFF
DNA: TGCGCCAGCAGCCGGGGGACTAGCGGGAGGTACAATGAGCAGTTCTTC

J: TRBJ1-3
V: TRBV30
D: .
length: 15
size: .
CDR3: CAWRTATLSGNTIYF
DNA: TGTGCCTGGAGGACAGCCACCCTCTCTGGAAACACCATATATTTT

J: TRBJ2-1
V: TRBV7-2
D: TRBD2
length: 16
size: .
CDR3: CASSLLSGRPYNEQFF
DNA: TGTGCCAGCAGCCTCCTAAGCGGGAGACCCTACAATGAGCAGTTCTTC

J: TRBJ2-3
V: TRBV27
D: TRBD2
length: 17
size: .
CDR3: CASSPGLAGTPTDTQYF
DNA: TGTGCCAGCAGTCCGGGACTAGCGGGCACTCCCACAGATACGCAGTATTTT

J: TRBJ1-1
V: TRBV7-2
D: .
length: 15
size: .
CDR3: CASSWREGPGTEAFF
DNA: TGTGCCAGCAGCTGGAGGGAGGGGCCCGGCACTGAAGCTTTCTTT

J: TRBJ1-1
V: TRBV7-9
D: TRBD1
length: 15
size: few
CDR3: CASSLSRGPGTEAFF
DNA: TGTGCCAGCAGCTTATCCAGGGGGCCGGGCACTGAAGCTTTCTTT

J: TRBJ2-1
V: TRBV2
D: TRBD2
length: 19
size: once
CDR3: CASSTRTSGRFGSYNEQFF
DNA: TGTGCCAGCAGTACCCGGACTAGCGGGAGGTTTGGCTCCTACAATGAGCAGTTCTTC

J: TRBJ2-7
V: TRBV10-3
D: .
length: 13
size: .
CDR3: CAISEAGTYEQYF
DNA: TGTGCCATCAGTGAGGCAGGTACCTACGAGCAGTACTTC

J: TRBJ2-2
V: TRBV19
D: TRBD2
length: 18
size: .
CDR3: CASRSGLAGGHNTGELFF
DNA: TGTGCCAGTAGATCGGGACTAGCGGGAGGGCACAACACCGGGGAGCTGTTTTTT

J: TRBJ2-5
V: TRBV2
D: TRBD2
length: 12
size: .
CDR3: CATREGQETQYF
DNA: TGTGCCACCCGGGAGGGCCAAGAGACCCAGTACTTC

J: TRBJ2-3
V: TRBV5-1
D: TRBD1
length: 15
size: .
CDR3: CASSPGQISTDTQYF
DNA: TGCGCCAGCAGCCCGGGACAGATAAGCACAGATACGCAGTATTTT

J: TRBJ1-1
V: TRBV30
D: .
length: 13
size: once
CDR3: CAWTTGGFTEAFF
DNA: TGTGCCTGGACCACAGGAGGGTTCACTGAAGCTTTCTTT

J: TRBJ1-2
V: TRBV7-2
D: TRBD1
length: 14
size: .
CDR3: CASSLVRTGDGYTF
DNA: TGTGCCAGCAGCTTAGTTAGGACAGGGGATGGCTACACCTTC

J: TRBJ2-3
V: TRBV7-7
D: TRBD2
length: 18
size: .
CDR3: CASSLSLLAGGTTDTQYF
DNA: TGTGCTAGCAGCTTATCCCTACTCGCGGGAGGAACCACAGATACGCAGTATTTT

J: TRBJ2-1
V: TRBV7-9
D: TRBD2
length: 17
size: .
CDR3: CASSFSVAGGPYNEQFF
DNA: TGTGCCAGCAGCTTTTCAGTGGCGGGAGGGCCTTACAATGAGCAGTTCTTC

J: TRBJ2-5
V: TRBV10-3
D: .
length: 14
size: .
CDR3: CAIRSGHLSGEQYF
DNA: TGTGCCATCAGGTCGGGACACCTCAGTGGGGAGCAGTACTTC

J: TRBJ2-1
V: TRBV27
D: .
length: 14
size: .
CDR3: CASRSLGHYNEQFF
DNA: TGTGCCAGCAGATCCCTAGGCCACTACAATGAGCAGTTCTTC

J: TRBJ2-5
V: TRBV15
D: .
length: 16
size: .
CDR3: CATSQPLRQIQETQYF
DNA: TGTGCCACCAGCCAGCCCTTACGACAGATACAAGAGACCCAGTACTTC

J: TRBJ2-1
V: TRBV2
D: TRBD2
length: 16
size: .
CDR3: CAGRLAGGTAYNEQFF
DNA: TGTGCCGGTCGACTAGCGGGAGGCACGGCTTACAATGAGCAGTTCTTC

J: TRBJ1-1
V: TRBV19
D: .
length: 15
size: .
CDR3: CASSFGFPPGPEAFF
DNA: TGTGCCAGTAGTTTTGGGTTCCCGCCGGGTCCTGAAGCTTTCTTT

J: TRBJ2-7
V: TRBV29-1
D: TRBD1
length: 13
size: .
CDR3: CSVETGVTYEQYF
DNA: TGCAGCGTGGAGACAGGGGTGACGTACGAGCAGTACTTC

J: TRBJ2-3
V: TRBV18
D: TRBD2
length: 14
size: .
CDR3: CASSQREGTDTQYF
DNA: TGTGCCAGCTCACAGCGGGAGGGCACAGATACGCAGTATTTT

J: TRBJ2-1
V: TRBV5-6
D: .
length: 14
size: few
CDR3: CASSRLQLYNEQFF
DNA: TGTGCCAGCAGCCGATTACAGCTCTACAATGAGCAGTTCTTC

J: TRBJ2-2
V: TRBV2
D: .
length: 15
size: .
CDR3: CASSPGPSNTGELFF
DNA: TGTGCCAGCTCACCAGGGCCTTCGAACACCGGGGAGCTGTTTTTT

J: TRBJ2-3
V: TRBV7-3
D: .
length: 13
size: once
CDR3: CASSYISTDTQYF
DNA: TGTGCCAGCAGTTACATTAGCACAGATACGCAGTATTTT

J: TRBJ1-1
V: TRBV19
D: .
length: 15
size: .
CDR3: CASSIAGVVNTEAFF
DNA: TGTGCCAGTAGTATAGCGGGGGTTGTGAACACTGAAGCTTTCTTT

J: TRBJ1-4
V: TRBV5-1
D: TRBD1
length: 16
size: .
CDR3: CASSAWTGGTNEKLFF
DNA: TGCGCCAGCAGCGCCTGGACAGGGGGCACTAATGAAAAACTGTTTTTT

J: TRBJ2-7
V: TRBV7-8
D: .
length: 13
size: .
CDR3: CASSSEGGGEQYF
DNA: TGTGCCAGCAGCTCCGAAGGGGGGGGCGAGCAGTACTTC

J: TRBJ1-1
V: TRBV7-2
D: TRBD1
length: 14
size: once
CDR3: CASSPRQGATEAFF
DNA: TGTGCCAGCAGCCCTCGACAGGGGGCCACTGAAGCTTTCTTT

J: TRBJ1-3
V: TRBV2
D: TRBD1
length: 18
size: .
CDR3: CASRGADRRPPRGNTIYF
DNA: TGTGCCAGCAGGGGGGCGGACAGGAGACCGCCGCGGGGAAACACCATATATTTT

J: TRBJ2-2
V: TRBV2
D: TRBD2
length: 14
size: .
CDR3: CASSTSGRGGELFF
DNA: TGTGCCAGCAGTACTAGCGGGAGGGGCGGGGAGCTGTTTTTT

J: TRBJ2-7
V: TRBV11-3
D: TRBD2
length: 17
size: .
CDR3: CASSPKPGLAGNYEQYF
DNA: TGTGCCAGCAGCCCTAAACCCGGACTAGCTGGAAATTACGAGCAGTACTTC

J: TRBJ2-5
V: TRBV2
D: .
length: 13
size: .
CDR3: CASSEAPGETQYF
DNA: TGTGCCAGCAGTGAGGCACCCGGGGAGACCCAGTACTTC

J: TRBJ2-4
V: TRBV29-1
D: .
length: 15
size: .
CDR3: CSALGQFIAKNIQYF
DNA: TGCAGCGCCCTCGGACAGTTTATAGCCAAAAACATTCAGTACTTC

J: TRBJ1-2
V: TRBV6-4
D: .
length: 13
size: .
CDR3: CASSDSSHYGYTF
DNA: TGTGCCAGCAGTGACTCGAGCCACTATGGCTACACCTTC

J: TRBJ2-7
V: TRBV7-2
D: TRBD1
length: 13
size: .
CDR3: CASSTQRDRLEDF
DNA: TGTGCCAGCAGCACACAAAGGGACAGGCTGGAGGACTTC

J: TRBJ2-1
V: TRBV4-3
D: TRBD2
length: 17
size: .
CDR3: CASSLRDGTSGRYEQFF
DNA: TGCGCCAGCAGCCTGAGGGACGGGACTAGCGGGAGGTATGAGCAGTTCTTC

J: TRBJ2-3
V: TRBV10-1
D: TRBD2
length: 14
size: .
CDR3: CASSGTSGRGTQYF
DNA: TGCGCCAGCAGTGGGACTAGCGGGAGGGGTACGCAGTATTTT

J: TRBJ1-1
V: TRBV5-1
D: .
length: 16
size: .
CDR3: CASSLERGRMNTEAFF
DNA: TGCGCCAGCAGCTTGGAAAGGGGCCGGATGAACACTGAAGCTTTCTTT

J: TRBJ1-1
V: TRBV5-4
D: .
length: 16
size: .
CDR3: CASSLPPMTANTEAFF
DNA: TGTGCCAGCAGCTTACCACCGATGACAGCCAACACTGAAGCTTTCTTT

J: TRBJ2-7
V: TRBV29-1
D: TRBD1
length: 14
size: once
CDR3: CSVVRTGHTYEQYF
DNA: TGCAGCGTCGTACGGACAGGGCACACCTACGAGCAGTACTTC

J: TRBJ2-1
V: TRBV25-1
D: .
length: 13
size: .
CDR3: CASSDPTYNEQFF
DNA: TGTGCCAGCAGTGACCCAACCTACAATGAGCAGTTCTTC

J: TRBJ2-1
V: TRBV28
D: TRBD2
length: 17
size: .
CDR3: CASSFRGLADSYNEQFF
DNA: TGTGCCAGCAGTTTTCGGGGCCTAGCGGACTCCTACAATGAGCAGTTCTTC